This T cell receptor (beta chain) was observed in a study of T cell responses to AZD1222 COVID-19 vaccine. Study-level results: It should be noted that donors were predominantly white British and more often female, and clonal diversity was possibly underestimated. Samples come after the peak T cell response, not at day 14. Spike-specific TCR repertoires showed rising breadth and depth after two AZD1222 doses. Spike was spanned by vaccine-associated CD4 TCRs, with dominance at 160-218 and 743-854.

Clones were sequenced by immunoSEQ multiplex PCR, and TCRdb holds only the in-frame ones, with some missing. The sample holds around 100,000 clones, about 85% seen once. Germline V gives CDR1 MDHEN, CDR2 SYDVKM. V dropped 2 bases and J dropped 5 bases, with 13 bases sitting between them. The CDR3 runs 14 residues. On this clone itself: The antigen is not known.

Sequenced material: peripheral blood, taken on day 0 of AZD1222 vaccination. This sequence originates from an adult in good health. The rearrangement joins TRBV28 to TRBJ2-7; perhaps TRBD2 as D (5 bases). The CDR3 is CASSLSSNGDEQYF. The CDR3 nucleotides read TGTGCCAGCAGTTTAAGTAGTAACGGGGACGAGCAGTACTTC.